Listed below are T cell receptor beta chains from one sample, sequenced in a study of blood T cell repertoires in COVID-19. The method was immunoSEQ multiplex PCR; TCRdb's version includes in-frame clones alone and lacks a portion of them. The data hold 150,000 to 200,000 clones, with about 85% observed a single time. The sample comprised peripheral blood. Receptors originate from a woman of 80 years or more in a cohort sampled during active or convalescent COVID-19. CDR3s include the opening cysteine and the closing phenylalanine or tryptophan. D genes are given only for firm matches. Rows may omit the clone size; those that give it use once, few, many or a size class.

V,D,J,size,CDR3,DNA
TRBV5-1,-,TRBJ2-7,-,CASKQDLTWEQYF,TGCGCCAGCAAACAGGACCTTACTTGGGAGCAGTACTTC
TRBV6-2/TRBV6-3,TRBD2,TRBJ2-7,-,CASSYSGLGPNQFTYEQYF,TGTGCCAGCAGTTACTCGGGACTAGGGCCAAACCAGTTCACCTACGAGCAGTACTTC
TRBV11-3,-,TRBJ2-5,-,CASSQGSISETQYF,TGTGCCAGCAGCCAAGGGAGTATATCGGAGACCCAGTACTTC
TRBV9,-,TRBJ1-6,once,CASSPGGVISYNSPLHF,TGTGCCAGCAGCCCCGGAGGGGTGATATCCTATAATTCACCCCTCCACTTT
TRBV7-6,-,TRBJ2-5,-,CASSHDMGDARGRGETQYF,TGTGCCAGCAGCCACGACATGGGAGATGCTCGGGGGAGGGGGGAGACCCAGTACTTC
TRBV14,TRBD1,TRBJ2-2,-,CASSLDRANTGELFF,TGTGCCAGCAGTCTCGACAGGGCTAACACCGGGGAGCTGTTTTTT
TRBV4-1,TRBD2,TRBJ2-1,-,CASSQKTSGPYNEQFF,TGCGCCAGCAGCCAGAAGACTAGCGGGCCCTACAATGAGCAGTTCTTC
TRBV19,TRBD2,TRBJ2-2,-,CASSTMGGDTGELFF,TGTGCCAGTAGTACCATGGGAGGGGACACCGGGGAGCTGTTTTTT
TRBV5-1,-,TRBJ2-3,-,CASREGSTDTQYF,TGCGCCAGCAGGGAGGGGAGCACAGATACGCAGTATTTT
TRBV5-1,TRBD1,TRBJ2-2,-,CASSRQGEVAGELFF,TGCGCCAGCAGCCGACAGGGAGAAGTTGCCGGGGAGCTGTTTTTT
TRBV5-1,-,TRBJ2-2,once,CASSLEPREITGELFF,TGCGCCAGCAGCTTGGAACCCAGGGAAATAACCGGGGAGCTGTTTTTT
TRBV12-5,TRBD2,TRBJ2-2,-,CASGQGLAGGGNTGELFF,TGTGCTAGTGGTCAAGGACTAGCGGGGGGAGGGAACACCGGGGAGCTGTTTTTT
TRBV21-1,-,TRBJ1-1,-,CASSKERCVREGGDDTEAFF,TGTGCCAGCAGCAAAGAAAGATGCGTTAGGGAGGGGGGGGACGACACTGAAGCTTTCTTT
TRBV12-3/TRBV12-4,-,TRBJ1-1,-,CALSGVMNTEAFF,TGTGCCCTAAGTGGTGTAATGAACACTGAAGCTTTCTTT
TRBV10-3,-,TRBJ1-3,-,CAISDHKGVGNTIYF,TGTGCCATCAGTGATCATAAGGGGGTAGGAAACACCATATATTTT
TRBV6-4,-,TRBJ1-3,once,CASSDSIGGSGNTIYF,TGTGCCAGCAGTGACTCGATCGGGGGCTCTGGAAACACCATATATTTT
TRBV3-1/TRBV3-2,-,TRBJ2-1,-,CASSQSRGNEQFF,TGTGCCAGCAGCCAAAGTAGGGGTAATGAGCAGTTCTTC
TRBV6-5,TRBD1,TRBJ1-3,-,CASSTQGAGNTIYF,TGTGCCAGCAGCACACAGGGGGCTGGAAACACCATATATTTT
TRBV5-1,TRBD2,TRBJ2-2,once,CASSLVTSGKFTGELFF,TGCGCCAGCAGCTTGGTGACTAGCGGGAAATTCACCGGGGAGCTGTTTTTT
TRBV6-2/TRBV6-3,-,TRBJ2-1,-,CASTPSRAYNEQFF,TGTGCCAGCACCCCCTCTCGCGCTTACAATGAGCAGTTCTTC
TRBV12-2,-,TRBJ2-2,-,CASRLAVGSVGSGELFF,TGTGCAAGTCGCTTAGCCGTGGGGAGCGTCGGGTCCGGGGAGCTGTTTTTT
TRBV3-1/TRBV3-2,-,TRBJ1-2,few,CASSQVRGGYNGYTF,TGTGCCAGCAGCCAAGTAAGAGGGGGATACAATGGCTACACCTTC
TRBV6-5,-,TRBJ1-6,-,CASTWSLELNSPLHF,TGTGCCAGCACCTGGAGTTTGGAACTTAATTCACCCCTCCACTTT
TRBV25-1,TRBD1,TRBJ1-2,-,CASSERTGRGYTF,TGTGCCAGCAGTGAACGGACAGGGCGAGGCTACACCTTC
TRBV5-6,TRBD1,TRBJ2-7,once,CASSVPGQGAYEQYF,TGTGCCAGCAGCGTACCGGGACAGGGGGCCTACGAGCAGTACTTC
TRBV5-1,-,TRBJ1-2,-,CASSPHADFDGYTF,TGCGCCAGCAGCCCTCATGCGGACTTTGATGGCTACACCTTC
TRBV9,TRBD1,TRBJ1-2,once,CASSVETGAGYGYTF,TGTGCCAGCAGCGTAGAGACAGGGGCGGGCTATGGCTACACCTTC
TRBV3-1/TRBV3-2,TRBD1,TRBJ1-6,-,CASSQLPGGNSPLHF,TGTGCCAGCAGCCAACTCCCAGGGGGTAATTCACCCCTCCACTTT
TRBV5-1,TRBD1,TRBJ2-4,few,CASRTDRVNIQYF,TGCGCCAGCAGGACGGACAGGGTGAACATTCAGTACTTC
TRBV28,-,TRBJ1-1,-,CASSPGGGVAEAFF,TGTGCCAGCAGCCCGGGGGGGGGAGTCGCTGAAGCTTTCTTT
TRBV20-1,TRBD2,TRBJ2-2,-,CSASSFRGGLNTGELFF,TGCAGTGCTAGTTCATTTAGGGGAGGGCTGAACACCGGGGAGCTGTTTTTT
TRBV7-2,-,TRBJ2-2,-,CASSLRAGELFF,TGTGCCAGCAGCTTACGGGCCGGGGAGCTGTTTTTT
TRBV28,TRBD2,TRBJ2-3,-,CASSGGLAVTTDTQYF,TGTGCCAGCAGTGGGGGACTAGCAGTTACCACAGATACGCAGTATTTT
TRBV5-1,-,TRBJ1-1,-,CASSLWQGRVNTEAFF,TGCGCCAGCAGCTTATGGCAGGGCAGGGTTAACACTGAAGCTTTCTTT
TRBV9,-,TRBJ1-1,-,CASSVAPVGLYTEAFF,TGTGCCAGCAGCGTAGCTCCTGTCGGGTTGTACACTGAAGCTTTCTTT
TRBV3-1/TRBV3-2,TRBD1,TRBJ2-3,-,CASSQMTGSTDTQYF,TGTGCCAGCAGCCAAATGACAGGGAGCACAGATACGCAGTATTTT
TRBV24-1,TRBD1,TRBJ2-1,-,CATSEPTTTGGYNEQFF,TGTGCCACCAGTGAACCCACCACGACAGGGGGATACAATGAGCAGTTCTTC
TRBV9,-,TRBJ2-1,-,CASSVVSNEQFF,TGTGCCAGCAGCGTAGTCTCGAATGAGCAGTTCTTC
TRBV13,-,TRBJ1-2,-,CASSLGAGNYGYTF,TGTGCCAGCAGCTTAGGGGCAGGGAACTATGGCTACACCTTC
TRBV19,-,TRBJ1-3,-,CASSIEGRGGNTIYF,TGTGCCAGTAGTATAGAGGGGCGCGGTGGAAACACCATATATTTT
TRBV2,-,TRBJ1-2,-,CASSEEPYGYTF,TGTGCCAGCAGTGAAGAGCCATATGGCTACACCTTC
TRBV5-6,-,TRBJ1-4,-,CASSSGGNSYATNEKLFF,TGTGCCAGCAGCTCGGGGGGCAATTCCTATGCAACTAATGAAAAACTGTTTTTT
TRBV19,-,TRBJ1-5,once,CASSKGGGQPQHF,TGTGCCAGTAGTAAAGGGGGTGGACAGCCCCAGCATTTT
TRBV27,TRBD1,TRBJ1-6,-,CASSLRDRGNSPLHF,TGTGCCAGCAGTTTAAGGGACAGGGGAAATTCACCCCTCCACTTT
TRBV5-1,-,TRBJ1-1,-,CASSLLTGNTEAFF,TGCGCCAGCAGCTTGTTGACAGGAAACACTGAAGCTTTCTTT
TRBV2,-,TRBJ1-4,-,CASRENEKLFF,TGTGCCAGCAGAGAGAATGAAAAACTGTTTTTT
TRBV5-1,TRBD2,TRBJ2-3,-,CASSLGLAGGDTQYF,TGCGCCAGCAGCTTGGGACTAGCGGGAGGAGATACGCAGTATTTT
TRBV7-8,-,TRBJ1-5,-,CASSFFDQPQHF,TGTGCCAGCAGCTTTTTCGATCAGCCCCAGCATTTT
TRBV19,-,TRBJ1-2,-,CASTQGDYGYTF,TGTGCCAGTACCCAGGGTGACTATGGCTACACCTTC
TRBV7-6,-,TRBJ1-5,-,CASSLAPGNDQPQHF,TGTGCCAGCAGCTTAGCCCCAGGGAACGATCAGCCCCAGCATTTT
TRBV4-1,-,TRBJ1-4,-,CASSQVYTQKREKLFF,TGCGCCAGCAGCCAAGTATACACCCAAAAACGCGAAAAACTGTTTTTT
TRBV21-1,-,TRBJ1-3,once,CASSYRDRGLSSGNTIYF,TGTGCCAGCAGCTACCGGGACAGGGGGCTGAGCTCTGGAAACACCATATATTTT
TRBV27,TRBD2,TRBJ2-1,-,CASSIGGLAGGYNEQFF,TGTGCCAGCAGTATAGGGGGACTAGCGGGAGGATACAATGAGCAGTTCTTC
TRBV11-3,-,TRBJ2-7,once,CASSLDNSGYEQYF,TGTGCCAGCAGCTTGGATAACTCGGGCTACGAGCAGTACTTC
TRBV19,TRBD2,TRBJ2-1,-,CASTRAGGYNEQFF,TGTGCCAGTACTCGAGCGGGAGGCTACAATGAGCAGTTCTTC
TRBV6-5,-,TRBJ1-2,few,CASDVRQGTGYGYTF,TGTGCCAGCGATGTTCGCCAGGGTACCGGCTATGGCTACACCTTC
TRBV5-1,TRBD1,TRBJ1-2,-,CASSSTAGQGQDGYTF,TGCGCCAGCAGCTCCACCGCGGGACAGGGCCAGGATGGCTACACCTTC